The T cell receptor (beta chain) under discussion was sequenced for a study of response to subunit inactivated influenza vaccine. Study-level points and caveats: Seasonal influenza vaccination, on each occasion, was suggested by the authors to recruit few new T cells.

MiXCR, applied by TCRdb to the RT-PCR reads, yields one record per CDR3 protein. There are about 700,000 distinct CDR3 sequences in the sample; about 15% occur only once, and 5.5% to 7% lies in the top ten. This clonotype occurred many times. Its cognate antigen is unknown. The starting material was PBMCs from blood, obtained less than 15 days before vaccination. This clonotype originated in a man over 45 who received an inactivated influenza vaccine.

In DNA form, the CDR3 reads TGCAGTGCTAGTGGCCCATCCGTTTCGAACACTGAAGCTTTCTTT. The encoded protein is CSASGPSVSNTEAFF. This chain connects TRBV20-1 to TRBJ1-1; unclear D gene. There are 15 residues in the CDR3. Trimming removed 3 bases from V and 1 base from J, with 15 bases in between. The germline gives CDR1 DFQATT, CDR2 SNEGSKA (reference sequence).